These T cell receptor beta chains were read from a single sample in a study of cytomegalovirus exposure and HLA in healthy donors. The table came from immunoSEQ multiplex PCR; TCRdb's copy has only in-frame clones and leaves some out. The data show 100,000 to 150,000 clones, 80% to 90% seen once. The sample comprised PBMCs. The receptors stem from a man aged 45-65 years in good health and CMV-seronegative. The CDR3 runs from the conserved cysteine through the conserved F or W. Fields, in order: CDR3 protein, CDR3 DNA, V gene, clone size, J gene, D gene. D genes are given only for firm matches. The size of a clone is reported for some rows only, either as once, few or many, or as a class for expanded clones.

CASSLPGQGAYEQYF	TGTGCCAGCAGTCTACCGGGACAGGGAGCCTACGAGCAGTACTTC	TRBV7-9	.	TRBJ2-7	TRBD1
CASSLGGGQQETQYF	TGTGCCAGCAGCTTGGGGGGCGGACAGCAAGAGACCCAGTACTTC	TRBV5-4	.	TRBJ2-5	.
CASTDAGEEAFF	TGTGCCAGCACCGACGCGGGTGAGGAAGCTTTCTTT	TRBV6-6	.	TRBJ1-1	.
CASSPVDSFSQPQHF	TGCGCCAGCAGCCCTGTCGACAGTTTTAGTCAGCCCCAGCATTTT	TRBV5-1	once	TRBJ1-5	.
CASSPSGGHWSSYNEQFF	TGTGCCAGTAGTCCTAGCGGGGGCCACTGGAGCTCCTACAATGAGCAGTTCTTC	TRBV19	.	TRBJ2-1	TRBD2
CASAPGGGAYNEQFF	TGTGCTAGTGCCCCCGGTGGGGGGGCCTACAATGAGCAGTTCTTC	TRBV12-5	.	TRBJ2-1	TRBD2
CATSPQGQGADNEKLFF	TGTGCCACCAGCCCGCAGGGGCAGGGGGCAGATAATGAAAAACTGTTTTTT	TRBV15	.	TRBJ1-4	TRBD1
CASSQTGGAYGYTF	TGCGCCAGCAGCCAAACAGGGGGGGCCTATGGCTACACCTTC	TRBV5-1	.	TRBJ1-2	TRBD1
CASSQLSGTENTEAFF	TGCGCCAGCAGCCAGTTATCCGGGACAGAGAACACTGAAGCTTTCTTT	TRBV4-1	.	TRBJ1-1	TRBD1
CASSAGVLAGGPLRYNEQFF	TGTGCCAGCAGCGCCGGGGTACTAGCGGGGGGGCCCCTTCGATACAATGAGCAGTTCTTC	TRBV5-4	.	TRBJ2-1	TRBD2
CASSQTDSSGELFF	TGCGCCAGCAGCCAAACGGACTCATCCGGGGAGCTGTTTTTT	TRBV4-1	.	TRBJ2-2	.
CASSDSDRGYGEKLFF	TGTGCCAGCAGTGACTCAGACAGGGGATATGGGGAAAAACTGTTTTTT	TRBV6-4	.	TRBJ1-4	TRBD1
CATLTDRENTEAFF	TGTGCCACCCTTACGGACAGGGAGAACACTGAAGCTTTCTTT	TRBV15	.	TRBJ1-1	TRBD1
CASSQRTLAGAKSSYEQYF	TGTGCCAGCAGCCAGAGAACCCTAGCGGGGGCTAAGAGCTCCTACGAGCAGTACTTC	TRBV4-2	.	TRBJ2-7	TRBD2